The 10 T cell receptor beta chains reported below all come from one sample, sequenced in a study of T cell therapy after organ transplantation. No cognate antigen is known for these TCRs. The method was immunoSEQ multiplex PCR; TCRdb's version includes in-frame clones alone and lacks a portion of them. The sample shows 44,000 or so clones, around 93% of them seen only once. Sequencing was performed on CD8+ T cells from blood, taken before autologous CMV-specific T cell therapy. The receptors were sampled from a human patient who had received a solid organ transplant and had CMV disease.

V usage is TRBV11-2 and J usage is TRBJ1-1; D call uncertain. This CDR3 contains 14 residues. V dropped 1 base and J dropped 7 bases, with 13 bases sitting between them. The germline V gene encodes CDR1 SGHAT and CDR2 FQNNGV. The CDR3 protein is CASSLGSERIEAFF. In nucleotides, the CDR3 is TGTGCCAGCAGCTTAGGGAGTGAACGGATTGAAGCTTTCTTT. The variable domain in full, with the rest retrieved from reference TRBV11-2 and TRBJ1-1, is EAGVAQSPRYKIIEKRQSVAFWCNPISGHATLYWYQQILGQGPKLLIQFQNNGVVDDSQLPKDRFSAERLKGVDSTLKIQPAKLEDSAVYLCASSLGSERIEAFFGQGTRLTVV.

CDR3 nucleotide sequence: TGTGCCAGCAACCCTCAGGGGGGAAGGGACAATGAGCAGTTCTTC. The encoded protein is CASNPQGGRDNEQFF. This sequence joins TRBV9 and TRBJ2-1; TRBD1 might be the D (7 bases). The CDR3 totals 15 residues. Germline V gene lookup returns CDR1 SGDLS and CDR2 YYNGEE. V lost 6 bases and J 5 bases, leaving 18 bases between the germline ends.

The CDR3 nucleotides read TGTGCCAGCAGCTACGGGACAGGGGGTCCAGGGGACACTGAAGCTTTCTTT. Translating gives CASSYGTGGPGDTEAFF. The gene calls are TRBV13 and TRBJ1-1, with 11 nucleotides matching TRBD1. This CDR3 region has 17 residues. Germline V gene data show CDR1 as PRHDT and CDR2 as FYEKMQ (reference sequence). Trimming removed 4 bases from V and 3 bases from J; junction bases left unmatched: 10.

The V gene is TRBV5-6, the J gene TRBJ2-5, with 8 bases matching TRBD1. Germline CDR1 and CDR2: SGHDT and YYEEEE. The J segment lost 5 bases and the V segment lost 0 bases, leaving 6 bases of the junction unmatched. There are 15 residues in the CDR3. CDR3: CASSLEAGGLETQYF. CDR3 nucleotides: TGTGCCAGCAGCTTGGAGGCAGGGGGCTTGGAGACCCAGTACTTC.

The rearrangement joins TRBV7-9 to TRBJ2-3; tentatively, D is TRBD1 (5 bases). Germline CDR1 SEHNR, CDR2 FQNEAQ (reference sequence). CDR3 length equals 13 residues. V lost 5 bases, J lost 3 bases, and 9 bases lay in between. The CDR3 loop is CASSPRETDTQYF. The CDR3 DNA reads TGTGCCAGCAGCCCCAGGGAAACAGATACGCAGTATTTT.

The rearrangement links TRBV5-1 to TRBJ1-1; D not resolved. V was trimmed by 0 bases and J by 4 bases, leaving 10 bases between them. Germline CDR1 and CDR2: SGHRS and YFSETQ. There are 14 residues in the CDR3. Here the CDR3 reads CASSLGQVGTEAFF. CDR3 coding DNA: TGCGCCAGCAGCTTGGGGCAGGTGGGCACTGAAGCTTTCTTT.

The chain couples TRBV5-6 to TRBJ2-1, with 7 bases matching TRBD2. V trimming: 3 bases; J trimming: 8 bases; junction bases outside the gene matches: 8. CDR3 length equals 14 residues. Germline CDR1 is SGHDT and CDR2 is YYEEEE. The CDR3 sequence: CASSWGTTPDEQFF. The DNA for the CDR3 is TGTGCCAGCAGCTGGGGGACTACCCCCGATGAGCAGTTCTTC.

This chain uses TRBV6-4 with TRBJ2-1; 7 bases fit TRBD2. CDR1 and CDR2 from the germline V gene are MRHNA and SNTAGT. J gave up 2 bases and V 2 bases, and 6 bases lay outside the gene matches. The CDR3 covers 16 residues. CDR3 nucleotide sequence: TGTGCCAGCAGTGACGAAGGACTAGGACCCTACAATGAGCAGTTCTTC. It is translated as CASSDEGLGPYNEQFF.

The CDR3 region has the DNA TGTGCCAGCCAGCCGGGACAGGAGGCATACGAGCAGTACTTC. Its translation: CASQPGQEAYEQYF. This chain connects TRBV6-5 to TRBJ2-7; 8 bases agree with TRBD1. With 8 bases clipped from V and 4 bases from J, the junction kept 10 bases outside the gene matches. The length of the CDR3 is 14 residues. In germline, CDR1 is MNHEY, CDR2 SVGAGI.

This chain uses TRBV15 with TRBJ2-1; tentatively, D is TRBD2 (6 bases). Trimming took 0 bases from V and 0 from J, leaving 12 bases between them. The CDR3 runs 17 residues. Looked up from germline, CDR1 is LNHNV and CDR2 is YYDKDF (reference sequence). The CDR3, as DNA: TGTGCCACCAGCAGAGAAATAGCGGTTAGCTCCTACAATGAGCAGTTCTTC. Amino acids: CATSREIAVSSYNEQFF.